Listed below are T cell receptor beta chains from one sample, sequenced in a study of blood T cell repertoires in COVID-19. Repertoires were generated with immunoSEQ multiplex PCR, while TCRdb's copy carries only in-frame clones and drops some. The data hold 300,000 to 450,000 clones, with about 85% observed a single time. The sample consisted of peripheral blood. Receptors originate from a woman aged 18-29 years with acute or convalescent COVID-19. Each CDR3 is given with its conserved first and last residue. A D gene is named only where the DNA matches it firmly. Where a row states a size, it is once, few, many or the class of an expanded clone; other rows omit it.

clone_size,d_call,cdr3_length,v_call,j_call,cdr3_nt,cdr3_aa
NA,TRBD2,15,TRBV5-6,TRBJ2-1,TGTGCCAGCAGCCTGGGACTAGCGGGGGGGCTAGGGCAGTTCTTC,CASSLGLAGGLGQFF
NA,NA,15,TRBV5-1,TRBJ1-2,TGCGCCAGCAGCTTGGCCGGGGGGTGGGTCTATGGCTACACCTTC,CASSLAGGWVYGYTF
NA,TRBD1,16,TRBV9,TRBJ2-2,TGTGCCAGCAGCGTAGGGACAGGTTTCGACACCGGGGAGCTGTTTTTT,CASSVGTGFDTGELFF
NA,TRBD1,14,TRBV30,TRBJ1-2,TGTGCCTGGAGTATGACAGGGGGAAGTGATGGCTACACCTTC,CAWSMTGGSDGYTF
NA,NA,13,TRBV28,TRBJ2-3,TGTGCCAGCAGTCGCGGATACACAGATACGCAGTATTTT,CASSRGYTDTQYF
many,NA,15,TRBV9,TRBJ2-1,TGTGCCAGCAGCCAGGGAGGGGGTTGGAGCAATGAGCAGTTCTTC,CASSQGGGWSNEQFF
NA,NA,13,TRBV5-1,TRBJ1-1,TGCGCCAGCAGCTTGGATAGCGGAACTGAAGCTTTCTTT,CASSLDSGTEAFF
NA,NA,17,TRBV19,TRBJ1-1,TGTGCCAGTAGTATAGATCTAAGGGGGGGAATGAGCACTGAAGCTTTCTTT,CASSIDLRGGMSTEAFF
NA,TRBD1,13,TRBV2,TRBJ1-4,TGTGCCAGTGGACAGGGGTTTAATGAAAAACTGTTTTTT,CASGQGFNEKLFF
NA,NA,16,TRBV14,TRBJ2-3,TGTGCCAGCAGCCCGACCCGGAGGGACGGTACAGATACGCAGTATTTT,CASSPTRRDGTDTQYF
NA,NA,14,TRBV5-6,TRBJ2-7,TGTGCCAGCAGCCCAGACTCTTCCTCCTACGAGCAGTACTTC,CASSPDSSSYEQYF
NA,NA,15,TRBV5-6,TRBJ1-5,TGTGCCAGCAGCTTTTCACAGTACTTTAATCAGCCCCAGCATTTT,CASSFSQYFNQPQHF
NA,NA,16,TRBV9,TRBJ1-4,TGTGCCAGCAGCGTAGCTTTCAGGGCAACTAATGAAAAACTGTTTTTT,CASSVAFRATNEKLFF
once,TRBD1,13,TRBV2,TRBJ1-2,TGTGCCAGCAGTCCGGGACAGCCTTATGGCTACACCTTC,CASSPGQPYGYTF
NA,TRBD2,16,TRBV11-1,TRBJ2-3,TGTGCCAGCAGCTTAGGGCTAGCGGGAAGGACAGATACGCAGTATTTT,CASSLGLAGRTDTQYF
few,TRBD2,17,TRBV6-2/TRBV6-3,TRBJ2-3,TGTGCCAGCAGTTACTCGGGGACTAGCGATAGCACAGATACGCAGTATTTT,CASSYSGTSDSTDTQYF
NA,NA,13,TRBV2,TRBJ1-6,TGTGCCAGCAGTTCAGGGGCAAATTCACCCCTCCACTTT,CASSSGANSPLHF
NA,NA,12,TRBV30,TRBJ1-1,TGTGCCTGGAGTGTACTCGGTCTGAAAGCTTTCTTT,CAWSVLGLKAFF
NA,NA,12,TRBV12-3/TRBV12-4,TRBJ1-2,TGTGCCAGCAGCCAGGGTTCTAGTGGCTACACCTTC,CASSQGSSGYTF
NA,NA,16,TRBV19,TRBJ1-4,TGTGCCAGTAGCCTACTTGACGGGCGGGCTAATGAAAAACTGTTTTTT,CASSLLDGRANEKLFF
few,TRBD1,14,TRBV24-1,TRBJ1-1,TGTGCCACCAGTGATCCCAGGACAGGCAATCAAGCTTTCTTT,CATSDPRTGNQAFF
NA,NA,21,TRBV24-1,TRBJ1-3,TGTGCCACCAGTGTAATCGCGGCCGGGTTGAAACACCCCTTGGTTGTGGGCACCATATATTTT,CATSVIAAGLKHPLVVGTIYF
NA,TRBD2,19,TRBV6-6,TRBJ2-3,TGTGCCAGCAGTCGGACGGTAGCGGGACAATCCTCTAGCACAGATACGCAGTATTTT,CASSRTVAGQSSSTDTQYF
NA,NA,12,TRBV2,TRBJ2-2,TGTGCCACGTTACTTGATACCGGGGAGCTGTTTTTT,CATLLDTGELFF
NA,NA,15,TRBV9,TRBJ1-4,TGTGCCAGCAGCCCTTCGGGGACAACTAATGAAAAACTGTTTTTT,CASSPSGTTNEKLFF
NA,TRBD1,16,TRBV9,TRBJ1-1,TGTGCCAGCAGCGCGTACTTGGACAGGTTGAACACTGAAGCTTTCTTT,CASSAYLDRLNTEAFF
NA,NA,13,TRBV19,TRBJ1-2,TGTGCCAGTAGTATAACAGTTTACTATGGCTACACCTTC,CASSITVYYGYTF
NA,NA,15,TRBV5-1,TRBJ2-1,TGCGCCAGCAGCTCGCAGGGGAAGTGGTACAATGAGCAGTTCTTC,CASSSQGKWYNEQFF
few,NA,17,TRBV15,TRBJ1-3,TGTGCCACCAGCGGCCGGGACACTTACGTCTCTGGAAACACCATATATTTT,CATSGRDTYVSGNTIYF
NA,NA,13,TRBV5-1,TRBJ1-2,TGCGCCAGCAGCTTCTCACAGGAATATGGCTACACCTTC,CASSFSQEYGYTF
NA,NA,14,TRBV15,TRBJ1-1,TGTGCCACCAGCAGAGTAAGCGGCGTAACTGAAGCTTTCTTT,CATSRVSGVTEAFF
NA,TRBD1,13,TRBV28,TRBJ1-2,TGTGCCAGCAGAGCCACAGGGGACTATGGCTACACCTTC,CASRATGDYGYTF
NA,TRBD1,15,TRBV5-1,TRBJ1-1,TGCGCCAGCAGCTTCATACAGGGGGCAGGGACTGAAGCTTTCTTT,CASSFIQGAGTEAFF